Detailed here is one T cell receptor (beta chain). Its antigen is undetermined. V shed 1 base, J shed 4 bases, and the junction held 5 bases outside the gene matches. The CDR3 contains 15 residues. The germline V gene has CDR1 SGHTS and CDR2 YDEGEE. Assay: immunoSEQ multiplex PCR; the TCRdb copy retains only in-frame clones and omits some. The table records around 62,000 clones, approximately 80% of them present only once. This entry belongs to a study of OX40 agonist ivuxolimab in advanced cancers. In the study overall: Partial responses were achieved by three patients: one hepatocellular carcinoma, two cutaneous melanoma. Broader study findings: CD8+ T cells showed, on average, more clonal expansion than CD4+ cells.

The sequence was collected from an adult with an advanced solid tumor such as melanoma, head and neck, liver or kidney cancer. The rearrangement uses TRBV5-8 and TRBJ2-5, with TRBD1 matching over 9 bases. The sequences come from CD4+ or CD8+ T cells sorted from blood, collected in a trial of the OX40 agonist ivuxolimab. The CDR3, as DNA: TGTGCCAGCAGCTTGCCGGGACAGGGATTAGAGACCCAGTACTTC. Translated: CASSLPGQGLETQYF.